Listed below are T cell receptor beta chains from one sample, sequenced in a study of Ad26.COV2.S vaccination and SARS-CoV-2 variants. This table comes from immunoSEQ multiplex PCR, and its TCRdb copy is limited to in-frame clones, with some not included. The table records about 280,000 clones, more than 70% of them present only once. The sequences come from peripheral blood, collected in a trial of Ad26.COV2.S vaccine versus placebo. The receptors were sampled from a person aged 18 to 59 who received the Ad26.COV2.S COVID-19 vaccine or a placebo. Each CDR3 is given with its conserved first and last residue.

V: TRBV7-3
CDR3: CASSESGGLPETQYF

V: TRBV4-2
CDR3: CASSQDGGRSYNEQFF

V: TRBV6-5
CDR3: CASSYGGQGDNQPQHF

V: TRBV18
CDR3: CASSPQKGTNYGYTF

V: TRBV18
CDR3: CASSSYSGGASYEQYF

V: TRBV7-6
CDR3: CASSARHDNSPLHF

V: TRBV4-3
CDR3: CASSQDRTGGESVYGYTF

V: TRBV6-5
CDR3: CASSYTLQGNYGYTF

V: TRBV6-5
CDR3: CASSSGESLYNSPLHF

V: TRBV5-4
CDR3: CASSWRTSGSSDTQYF

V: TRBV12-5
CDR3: CASGLVPGDTEAFF

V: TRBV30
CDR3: CAWSADRGYEQYF

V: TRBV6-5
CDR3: CASSYGSTHNEQFF

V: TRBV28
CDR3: CASSPASTDTQYF

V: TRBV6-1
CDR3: CASSEAYGTYEQYF

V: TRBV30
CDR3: CAWEVDSSTDTQYF

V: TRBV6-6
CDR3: CASSFGGRNTEAFF

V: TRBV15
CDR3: CATSRRAQGFAKNIQYF

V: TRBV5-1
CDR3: CASSLGSGGYGYTF

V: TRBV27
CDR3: CASSLSYPGIGGYTF

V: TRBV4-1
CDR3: CASSQDRGTSGRASASYEQYF

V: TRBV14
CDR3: CASSFGHSYEQYF

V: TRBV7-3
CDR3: CASSSSGTPPGELFF

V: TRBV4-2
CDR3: CASSPLSGGGSDTQYF

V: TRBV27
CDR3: CASSFGGDTQYF